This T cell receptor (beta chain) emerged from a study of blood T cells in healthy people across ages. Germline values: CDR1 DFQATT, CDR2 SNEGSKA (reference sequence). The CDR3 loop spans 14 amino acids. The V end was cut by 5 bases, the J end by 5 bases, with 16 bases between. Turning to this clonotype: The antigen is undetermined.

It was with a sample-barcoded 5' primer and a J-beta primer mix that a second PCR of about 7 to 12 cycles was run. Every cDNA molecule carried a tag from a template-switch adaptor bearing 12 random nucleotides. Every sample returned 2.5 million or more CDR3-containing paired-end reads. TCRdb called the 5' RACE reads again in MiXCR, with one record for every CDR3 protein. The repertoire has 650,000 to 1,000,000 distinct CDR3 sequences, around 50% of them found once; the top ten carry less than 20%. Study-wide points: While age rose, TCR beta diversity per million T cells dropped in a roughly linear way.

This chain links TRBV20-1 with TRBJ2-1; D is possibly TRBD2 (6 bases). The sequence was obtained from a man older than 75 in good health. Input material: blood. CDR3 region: CSAEWLAVNNEQFF. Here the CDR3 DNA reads TGCAGTGCTGAGTGGTTAGCGGTGAACAATGAGCAGTTCTTC.